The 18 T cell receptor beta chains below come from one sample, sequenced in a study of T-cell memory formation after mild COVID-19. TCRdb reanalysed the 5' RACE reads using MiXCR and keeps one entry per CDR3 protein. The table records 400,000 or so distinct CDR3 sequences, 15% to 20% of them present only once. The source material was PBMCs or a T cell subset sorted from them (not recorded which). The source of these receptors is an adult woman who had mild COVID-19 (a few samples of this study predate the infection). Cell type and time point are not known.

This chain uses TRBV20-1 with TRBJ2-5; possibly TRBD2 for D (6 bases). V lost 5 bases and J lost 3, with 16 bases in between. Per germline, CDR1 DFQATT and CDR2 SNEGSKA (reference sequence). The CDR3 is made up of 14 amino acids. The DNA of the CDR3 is TGCAGTGCTCCACGGGGCGGGGCCGAAGAGACCCAGTACTTC. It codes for CSAPRGGAEETQYF.

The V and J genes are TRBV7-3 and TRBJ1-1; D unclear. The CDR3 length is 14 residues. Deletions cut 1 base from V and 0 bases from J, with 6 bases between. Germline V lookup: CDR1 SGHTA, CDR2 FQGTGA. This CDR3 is CASSLNPMNTEAFF. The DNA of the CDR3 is TGTGCCAGCAGCTTAAATCCCATGAACACTGAAGCTTTCTTT.

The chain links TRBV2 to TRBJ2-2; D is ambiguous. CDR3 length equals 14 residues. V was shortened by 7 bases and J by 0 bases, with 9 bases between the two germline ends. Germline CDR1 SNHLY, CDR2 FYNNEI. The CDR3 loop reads CASIGLANTGELFF. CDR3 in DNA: TGTGCCAGCATCGGCCTCGCGAACACCGGGGAGCTGTTTTTT. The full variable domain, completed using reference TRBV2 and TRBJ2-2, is EPEVTQTPSHQVTQMGQEVILRCVPISNHLYFYWYRQILGQKVEFLVSFYNNEISEKSEIFDDQFSVERPDGSNFTLKIRSTKLEDSAMYFCASIGLANTGELFFGEGSRLTVL.

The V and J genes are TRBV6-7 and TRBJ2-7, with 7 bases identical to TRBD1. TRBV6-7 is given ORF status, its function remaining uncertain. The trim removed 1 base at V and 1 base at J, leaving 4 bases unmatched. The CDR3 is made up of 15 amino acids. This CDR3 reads CASSYYGTASYEQYF. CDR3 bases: TGTGCCAGCAGTTACTACGGGACAGCTTCCTACGAGCAGTACTTC.

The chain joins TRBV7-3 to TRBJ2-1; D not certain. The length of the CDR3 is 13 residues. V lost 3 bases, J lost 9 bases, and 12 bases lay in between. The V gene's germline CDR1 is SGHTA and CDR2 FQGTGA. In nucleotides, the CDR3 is TGTGCCAGCAGCTTTGACCCCTCCTCTGAGCAGTTCTTC. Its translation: CASSFDPSSEQFF.

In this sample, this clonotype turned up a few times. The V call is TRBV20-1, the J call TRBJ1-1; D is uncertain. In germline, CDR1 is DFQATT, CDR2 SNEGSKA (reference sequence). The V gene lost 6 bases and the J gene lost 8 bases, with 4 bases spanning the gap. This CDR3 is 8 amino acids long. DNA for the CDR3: TGCAGTGCCCTCGAAGCTTTCTTT. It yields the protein CSALEAFF.

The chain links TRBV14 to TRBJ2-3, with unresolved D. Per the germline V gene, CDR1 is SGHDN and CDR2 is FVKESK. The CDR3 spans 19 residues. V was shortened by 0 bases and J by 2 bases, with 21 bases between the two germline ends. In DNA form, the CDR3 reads TGTGCCAGCAGCCAAGATTTAATTTCTCGATTTACCGCCACAGATACGCAGTATTTT. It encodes CASSQDLISRFTATDTQYF.

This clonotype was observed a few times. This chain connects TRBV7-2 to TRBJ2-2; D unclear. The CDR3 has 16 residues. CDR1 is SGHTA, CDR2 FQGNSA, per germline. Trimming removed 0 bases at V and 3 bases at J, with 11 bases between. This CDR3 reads CASSLAPPPDTGELFF. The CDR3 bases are TGTGCCAGCAGCTTAGCGCCCCCTCCGGACACCGGGGAGCTGTTTTTT.

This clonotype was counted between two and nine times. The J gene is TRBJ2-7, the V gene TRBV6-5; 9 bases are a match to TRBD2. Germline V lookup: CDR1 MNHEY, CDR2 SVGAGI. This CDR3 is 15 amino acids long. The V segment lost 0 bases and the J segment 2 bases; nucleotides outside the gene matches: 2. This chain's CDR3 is CASSYSSSGAYEQYF. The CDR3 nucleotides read TGTGCCAGCAGTTACTCCTCTAGCGGGGCCTACGAGCAGTACTTC.

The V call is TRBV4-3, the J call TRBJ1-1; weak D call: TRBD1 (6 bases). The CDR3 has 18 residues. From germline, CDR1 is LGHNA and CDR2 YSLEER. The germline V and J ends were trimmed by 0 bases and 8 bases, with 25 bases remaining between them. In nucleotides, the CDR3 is TGCGCCAGCAGCCAAGACCCGGGACCCAGGGGACTCGGTCTGGAAGCTTTCTTT. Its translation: CASSQDPGPRGLGLEAFF.

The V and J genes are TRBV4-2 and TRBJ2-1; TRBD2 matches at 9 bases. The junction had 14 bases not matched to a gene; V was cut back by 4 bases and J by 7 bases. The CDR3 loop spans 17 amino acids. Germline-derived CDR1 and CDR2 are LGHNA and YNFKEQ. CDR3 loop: CASSPFSGLAGSNEQFF. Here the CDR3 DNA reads TGTGCCAGCAGCCCGTTCTCGGGCCTAGCGGGGTCAAATGAGCAGTTCTTC.

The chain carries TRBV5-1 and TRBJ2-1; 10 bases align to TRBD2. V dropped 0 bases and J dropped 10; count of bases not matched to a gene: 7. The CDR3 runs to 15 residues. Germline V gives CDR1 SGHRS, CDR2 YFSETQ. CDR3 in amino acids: CASSLVLAGIIEQFF. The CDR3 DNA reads TGCGCCAGCAGCTTGGTACTAGCGGGAATTATAGAGCAGTTCTTC.

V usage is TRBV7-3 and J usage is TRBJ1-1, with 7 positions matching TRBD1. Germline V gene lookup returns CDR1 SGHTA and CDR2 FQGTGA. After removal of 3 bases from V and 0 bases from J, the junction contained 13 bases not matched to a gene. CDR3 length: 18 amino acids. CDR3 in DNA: TGTGCCAGCAGCTTCGACAGGGTAATTGGTTCCATGAACACTGAAGCTTTCTTT. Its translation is CASSFDRVIGSMNTEAFF.

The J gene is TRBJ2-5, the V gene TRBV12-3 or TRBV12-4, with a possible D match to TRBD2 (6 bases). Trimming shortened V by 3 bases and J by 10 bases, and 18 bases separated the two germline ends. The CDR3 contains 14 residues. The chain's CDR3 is CASSFGGGDWSQYF. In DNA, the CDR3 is TGTGCCAGCAGTTTCGGAGGAGGGGATTGGAGCCAGTACTTC.

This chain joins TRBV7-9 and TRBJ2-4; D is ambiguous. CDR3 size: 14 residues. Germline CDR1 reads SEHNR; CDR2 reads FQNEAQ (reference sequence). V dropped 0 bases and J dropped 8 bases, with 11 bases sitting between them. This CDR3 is CASSLAGGPDIQYF. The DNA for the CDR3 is TGTGCCAGCAGCTTAGCAGGTGGGCCCGACATTCAGTACTTC. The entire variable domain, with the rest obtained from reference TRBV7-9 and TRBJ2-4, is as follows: DTGVSQNPRHKITKRGQNVTFRCDPISEHNRLYWYRQTLGQGPEFLTYFQNEAQLEKSRLLSDRFSAERPKGSFSTLEIQRTEQGDSAMYLCASSLAGGPDIQYFGAGTRLSVL.

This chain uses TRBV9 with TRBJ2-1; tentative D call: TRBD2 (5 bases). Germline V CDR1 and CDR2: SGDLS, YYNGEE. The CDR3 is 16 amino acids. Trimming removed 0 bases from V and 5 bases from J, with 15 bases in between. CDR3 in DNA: TGTGCCAGCAGCGTAGTTCCCGAATCGACTAACAATGAGCAGTTCTTC. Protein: CASSVVPESTNNEQFF.

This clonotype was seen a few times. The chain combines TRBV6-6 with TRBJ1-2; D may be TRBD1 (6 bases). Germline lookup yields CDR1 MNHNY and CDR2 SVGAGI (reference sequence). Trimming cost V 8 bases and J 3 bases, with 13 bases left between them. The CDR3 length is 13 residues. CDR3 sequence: CASRTGGYYGYTF. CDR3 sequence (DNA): TGTGCCAGCCGAACGGGGGGCTACTATGGCTACACCTTC.

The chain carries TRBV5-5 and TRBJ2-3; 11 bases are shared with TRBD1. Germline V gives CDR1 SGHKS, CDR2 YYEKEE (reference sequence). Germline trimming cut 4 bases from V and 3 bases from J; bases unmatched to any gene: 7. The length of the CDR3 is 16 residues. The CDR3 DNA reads TGTGCCAGCAGCGGCGGACAGGGGGCGCGTACAGATACGCAGTATTTT. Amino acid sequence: CASSGGQGARTDTQYF.